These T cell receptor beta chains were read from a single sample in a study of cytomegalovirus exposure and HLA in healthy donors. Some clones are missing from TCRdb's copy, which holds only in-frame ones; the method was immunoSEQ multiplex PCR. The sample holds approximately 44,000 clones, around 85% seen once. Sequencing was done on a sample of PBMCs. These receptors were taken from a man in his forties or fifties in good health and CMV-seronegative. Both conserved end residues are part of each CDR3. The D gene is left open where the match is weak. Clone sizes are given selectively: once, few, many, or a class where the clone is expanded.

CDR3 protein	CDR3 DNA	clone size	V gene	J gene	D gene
CASSQSVQLYGYTF	TGCGCCAGCAGTCAATCGGTACAGCTCTATGGCTACACCTTC	-	TRBV23-1	TRBJ1-2	-
CSATGQGAYGYTF	TGTTCCGCCACGGGACAGGGGGCCTATGGCTACACCTTC	-	TRBV7-9	TRBJ1-2	TRBD1
CASTSLDWGGQGYVDEQFF	TGTGCCAGCACTTCACTTGACTGGGGGGGACAGGGGTATGTGGATGAGCAGTTCTTC	-	TRBV27	TRBJ2-1	TRBD1
CASRLDNEQFF	TGTGCCAGCAGACTAGACAATGAGCAGTTCTTC	few	TRBV11-1	TRBJ2-1	-
CASSPGRDLYGYTF	TGTGCCAGCTCACCCGGGAGGGATCTCTATGGCTACACCTTC	-	TRBV18	TRBJ1-2	-
CASSDLRTGLNEQFF	TGTGCCAGCAGCGACCTCCGGACAGGGCTCAATGAGCAGTTCTTC	-	TRBV5-5	TRBJ2-1	TRBD1
CASSLNRQLYGYTF	TGCGCCAGCAGCTTAAACAGACAGTTATATGGCTACACCTTC	-	TRBV5-1	TRBJ1-2	-
CASSAATGGETQYF	TGTGCCAGCAGCGCCGCCACAGGGGGCGAGACCCAGTACTTC	-	TRBV9	TRBJ2-5	TRBD1
CASSPPGGLAEAFF	TGTGCCAGCAGTCCTCCCGGGGGACTGGCTGAAGCTTTCTTT	-	TRBV28	TRBJ1-1	-
CASSTNRAPGYTF	TGTGCCAGCAGCACGAACAGGGCTCCTGGCTACACCTTC	-	TRBV7-2	TRBJ1-2	-
CASSRASGSYEQYF	TGTGCCAGCAGTAGGGCTAGCGGGTCCTACGAGCAGTACTTC	-	TRBV9	TRBJ2-7	TRBD2
CASRRTSNTGELFF	TGTGCCAGCAGAAGGACTTCAAACACCGGGGAGCTGTTTTTT	-	TRBV2	TRBJ2-2	-
CASSYSGADTDTQYF	TGTGCCAGCAGTTACTCGGGGGCAGACACAGATACGCAGTATTTT	-	TRBV6-5	TRBJ2-3	-
CASSRFYSGTGDRGYTF	TGTGCCAGCAGTCGATTCTACTCGGGGACAGGGGACCGCGGCTACACCTTC	-	TRBV27	TRBJ1-2	TRBD1
CASLGGAENEQFF	TGTGCCAGCCTTGGGGGGGCAGAGAATGAGCAGTTCTTC	-	TRBV28	TRBJ2-1	-
CASSLLQDYNEQFF	TGTGCCAGCAGCTTATTACAGGACTACAATGAGCAGTTCTTC	-	TRBV11-2	TRBJ2-1	-
CAWSAIAGGPYEQYF	TGTGCCTGGAGTGCCATAGCGGGGGGCCCCTACGAGCAGTACTTC	-	TRBV30	TRBJ2-7	TRBD2
CASSFYDRESGTIYF	TGCGCCAGCAGCTTCTACGACAGGGAGAGCGGCACCATATATTTT	once	TRBV5-1	TRBJ1-3	TRBD1
CASSKAGHSGIEQYF	TGTGCCAGCAGCAAAGCGGGACATAGCGGGATCGAGCAGTACTTC	-	TRBV21-1	TRBJ2-7	-
CASSLEASRGKNTQYF	TGCGCCAGCAGCTTGGAGGCTAGCAGGGGGAAGAATACGCAGTATTTT	-	TRBV5-1	TRBJ2-3	TRBD1
CASALAPGELFF	TGTGCCAGTGCCCTAGCCCCCGGGGAGCTGTTTTTT	-	TRBV19	TRBJ2-2	-
CFCKQGPAYEQYF	TGTTTTTGCAAGCAGGGGCCGGCATACGAGCAGTACTTC	few	TRBV7-8	TRBJ2-7	-
CSSSLTGGDAYEQYF	TGTTCCAGCAGTTTGACAGGGGGGGACGCCTACGAGCAGTACTTC	few	TRBV7-9	TRBJ2-7	TRBD1
CASSFRESSYNEQFF	TGCGCCAGCAGCTTTCGAGAGAGTTCCTACAATGAGCAGTTCTTC	-	TRBV5-1	TRBJ2-1	-
CASRRGGAGGSYEQYF	TGTGCCAGCAGAAGGGGGGGGGCGGGAGGGTCCTACGAGCAGTACTTC	-	TRBV28	TRBJ2-7	TRBD2
CASRVMGGNEQYF	TGTGCCAGCAGAGTTATGGGCGGGAACGAGCAGTACTTC	-	TRBV27	TRBJ2-7	-
CASSPGGPYNEQFF	TGTGCCAGCAGTCCGGGGGGCCCGTACAATGAGCAGTTCTTC	few	TRBV28	TRBJ2-1	-